Below are 8 T cell receptor beta chains sequenced from a single sample in a study of T cell changes during pregnancy in multiple sclerosis. The protocol was immunoSEQ multiplex PCR, while the TCRdb copy is restricted to in-frame clones and leaves out a portion. The sample records about 84,000 clones, 90% to 95% being singletons. Sequenced material: peripheral blood, taken in the second trimester of pregnancy. Receptor source: a female donor in good health, enrolled as a control in a pregnancy study.

The chain joins TRBV5-1 to TRBJ1-4; 7 bases are shared with TRBD1. With 1 base clipped from V and 8 bases from J, the junction kept 14 bases outside the gene matches. Germline lookup yields CDR1 SGHRS and CDR2 YFSETQ. The CDR3 consists of 17 residues. CDR3 amino acids: CASSLPMTGPKKEKLFF. The CDR3 DNA sequence: TGCGCCAGCAGCTTGCCGATGACAGGGCCGAAGAAAGAAAAACTGTTTTTT.

The chain has TRBV7-2 and TRBJ2-7; the D is unclear. V dropped 5 bases and J dropped 3 bases, with 11 bases sitting between them. Germline V CDR1 and CDR2: SGHTA, FQGNSA. The CDR3 consists of 13 residues. In DNA, the CDR3 is TGTGCCAGCAGCCCCCAACATCTCTACGAGCAGTACTTC. It encodes CASSPQHLYEQYF. Full variable domain (remainder filled in from reference TRBV7-2 and TRBJ2-7): GAGVSQSPSNKVTEKGKDVELRCDPISGHTALYWYRQSLGQGLEFLIYFQGNSAPDKSGLPSDRFSAERTGGSVSTLTIQRTQQEDSAVYLCASSPQHLYEQYFGPGTRLTVT.

The chain has TRBV27 and TRBJ2-6, with D uncertain. Germline V gene data show CDR1 as MNHEY and CDR2 as SMNVEV (reference sequence). CDR3 length: 13 amino acids. V was shortened by 3 bases and J by 6 bases, with 6 bases between the two germline ends. CDR3 DNA sequence: TGTGCCAGCAGTTTCGGAGAGGCCAACGTCCTGACTTTC. This codes for CASSFGEANVLTF.

The V gene is TRBV28, the J gene TRBJ2-3; D is perhaps TRBD2 (5 bases). CDR1 is MDHEN, CDR2 SYDVKM, per germline. The CDR3 sequence is 15 residues long. V lost 2 bases, J lost 4 bases, and 13 bases lay in between. CDR3 region: CASSLIPSSPDTQYF. Written as DNA, the CDR3 is TGTGCCAGCAGTTTAATTCCTAGCAGCCCAGATACGCAGTATTTT. Full variable domain (outside the CDR3, taken from reference TRBV28 and TRBJ2-3): DVKVTQSSRYLVKRTGEKVFLECVQDMDHENMFWYRQDPGLGLRLIYFSYDVKMKEKGDIPEGYSVSREKKERFSLILESASTNQTSMYLCASSLIPSSPDTQYFGPGTRLTVL.

This chain connects TRBV4-1 to TRBJ2-2, with a weak D call TRBD1 (6 bases). The CDR3 length is 17 residues. Germline-derived CDR1 and CDR2 are MGHRA and YSYEKL. V dropped 3 bases and J dropped 0 bases, with 14 bases sitting between them. The CDR3 sequence: CASSHFSRTANTGELFF. The CDR3 DNA reads as TGCGCCAGCAGCCATTTCTCCCGGACAGCGAACACCGGGGAGCTGTTTTTT.

The V and J genes are TRBV18 and TRBJ2-2, with a possible D match to TRBD2 (6 bases). Between the trimmed V and J ends, which lost 0 bases and 0 bases, there was a span of 11 bases. Germline V lookup: CDR1 KGHSH, CDR2 LQKENI. CDR3 size: 17 residues. CDR3 nucleotide sequence: TGTGCCAGCTCACCACCGCGGGAACACACGAACACCGGGGAGCTGTTTTTT. As protein: CASSPPREHTNTGELFF.

V is TRBV6-4 and J is TRBJ2-3; TRBD1 matches 12 bases. CDR3 length: 14 residues. Unmatched junction bases numbered 3, after V lost 5 bases and J lost 6 bases. Per the germline V gene, CDR1 is MRHNA and CDR2 is SNTAGT. The CDR3 nucleotides read TGTGCCAGCAGTCCCGGGACAGGGGGCGATACGCAGTATTTT. As protein: CASSPGTGGDTQYF.

The chain joins TRBV27 to TRBJ2-7, with no clear D. Deletions cut 5 bases from V and 4 bases from J, with 9 bases between. The CDR3 extends over 12 amino acids. In germline, CDR1 is MNHEY, CDR2 SMNVEV (reference sequence). The CDR3 here is CASSPTGYEQYF. CDR3 coding DNA: TGTGCCAGCAGTCCGACGGGTTACGAGCAGTACTTC.